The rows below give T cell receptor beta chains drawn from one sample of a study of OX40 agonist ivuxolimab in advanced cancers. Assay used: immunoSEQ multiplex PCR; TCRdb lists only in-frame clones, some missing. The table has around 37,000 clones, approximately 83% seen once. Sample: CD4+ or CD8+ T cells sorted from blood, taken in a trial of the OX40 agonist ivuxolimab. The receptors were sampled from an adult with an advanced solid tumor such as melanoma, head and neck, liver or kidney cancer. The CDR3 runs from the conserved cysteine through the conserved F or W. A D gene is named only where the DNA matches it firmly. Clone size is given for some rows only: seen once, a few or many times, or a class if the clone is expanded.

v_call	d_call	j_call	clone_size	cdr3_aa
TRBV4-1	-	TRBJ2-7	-	CASRPESSYEQYF
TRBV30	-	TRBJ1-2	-	CAWSVRYYGYTF
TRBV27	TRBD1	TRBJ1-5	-	CASRRTGGNQPQHF
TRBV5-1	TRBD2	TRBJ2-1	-	CASSSRGAGAEQFF
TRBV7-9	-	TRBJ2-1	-	CASFMPLNEQFF
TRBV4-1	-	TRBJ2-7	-	CASSQEATGQFYEQYF
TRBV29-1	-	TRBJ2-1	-	CSVDGPGLFYNEQFF
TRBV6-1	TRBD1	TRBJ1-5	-	CASRPTGRNQPQHF
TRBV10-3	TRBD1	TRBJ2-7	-	CAISERTGAYEQYF
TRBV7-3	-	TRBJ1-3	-	CASSLATVLRNTIYF
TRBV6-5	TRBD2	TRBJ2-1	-	CASSTSGIYNEQFF
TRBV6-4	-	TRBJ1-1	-	CASSDSGENTEAFF
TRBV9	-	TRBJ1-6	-	CASSVEGEGSPLHF
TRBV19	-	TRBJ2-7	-	CASSGPGPSTTYEQYF
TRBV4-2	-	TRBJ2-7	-	CASSHVDPSYEQYF
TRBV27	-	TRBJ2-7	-	CASSLMGGSYEQYF
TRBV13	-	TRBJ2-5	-	CASSFQETQYF
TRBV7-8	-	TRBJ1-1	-	CASSMERGNTEAFF
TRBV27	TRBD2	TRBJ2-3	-	CASSPGTRKYF
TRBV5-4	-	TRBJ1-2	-	CASSFGTSIYGYTF
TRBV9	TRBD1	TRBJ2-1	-	CASSAEDRGYNEQFF
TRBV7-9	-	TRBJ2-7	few	CASSQEGPSESSYEQYF
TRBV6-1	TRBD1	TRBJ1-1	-	CASSQGGTEAFF
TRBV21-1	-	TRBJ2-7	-	CASSITGTSGALRPEQYF
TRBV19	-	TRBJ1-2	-	CASAPGQGGGYTF
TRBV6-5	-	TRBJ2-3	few	CASSNGADTQYF
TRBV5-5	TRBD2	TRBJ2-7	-	CASSHRGTSRYEQYF
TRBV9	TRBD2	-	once	CASSPSGTSGYEQYF
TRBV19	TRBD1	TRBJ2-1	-	CASSMGGQGYNEQFF
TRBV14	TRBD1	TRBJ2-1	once	CASSLRWQGATYNEQFF
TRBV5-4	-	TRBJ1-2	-	CASRYPTGDPKRGYTF
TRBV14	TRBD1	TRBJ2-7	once	CASSPGTGRYEQYF
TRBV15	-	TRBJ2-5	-	CATSSRVRGETQYF
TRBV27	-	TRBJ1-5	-	CASSFGQRDQPQHF
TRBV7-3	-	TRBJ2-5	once	CASSLTGSPQETQYF
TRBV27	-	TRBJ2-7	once	CASSFGAGRSEQYF
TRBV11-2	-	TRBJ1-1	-	CASSLSRDTEAFF
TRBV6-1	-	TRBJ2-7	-	CASSEGTDSYEQYF
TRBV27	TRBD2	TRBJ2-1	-	CASSLFAGGYNEQFF
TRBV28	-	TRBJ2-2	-	CASSFDLGAGELFF
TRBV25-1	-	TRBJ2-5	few	CASSGATIPETQYF
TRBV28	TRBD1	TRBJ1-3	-	CASRSDRVTSGNTIYF
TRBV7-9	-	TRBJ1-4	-	CASSLGGRPTNEKLFF
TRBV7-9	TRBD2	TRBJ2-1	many	CASSSPGAGGGHNEQFF
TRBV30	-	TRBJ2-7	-	CACLTTAAYEQYF
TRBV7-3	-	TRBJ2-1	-	CASSLGYGESYNEQFF
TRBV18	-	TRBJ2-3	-	CASSPPRAGPLHEGTDTQYF
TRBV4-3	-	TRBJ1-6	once	CASSSVYNSPLHF